This T cell receptor (beta chain) emerged from a study of human T cells and chemical hapten exposure. Study summary: 2% DPC was applied to around 2 cm by around 2 cm of upper inner arm skin for sensitization. Patch testing placed 0.01% DPC on the upper back, with readings at 6 days. General study results and limits: As the donors had alopecia, their immune response may differ from healthy people's.

One entry per CDR3 protein, called by TCRdb with MiXCR from the RACE reads. This sample has roughly 71,000 distinct CDR3 sequences, with more than 9.5% found just once. Stated time point: patch test 3, about 24 weeks after DPC sensitization. Stated treatment: therapeutic diphenylcyclopropenone sensitization with weekly scalp DPC. Every patch test was put on after a blood sample was taken. This clonotype has just a few counts. As yet, its antigen is unknown. The TCR comes from a woman in her forties or fifties with alopecia areata. Some clones in this sample may be carry-over from other donors' samples. This specimen was whole blood, taken in connection with sensitization to the hapten diphenylcyclopropenone (DPC).

For the CDR3, the DNA is TGTGCCAGCAGCTACCTTTCCACCGGGGAGCTGTTTTTT. It codes for CASSYLSTGELFF. The J gene is TRBJ2-2, the V gene TRBV7-9; D gene ambiguous. The CDR3 consists of 13 residues. The V and J ends lost 4 bases and 4 bases respectively, with 7 bases between them. CDR1 and CDR2 from the germline V gene are SEHNR and FQNEAQ (reference sequence).